This TCR beta chain derives from a study of T-cell reconstitution after alpha-beta-depleted transplantation in children. This clonotype was recorded a few times. Trimming left V 0 bases short and J 6 bases short, with 15 bases between. This CDR3 has 15 amino acids. CDR1 DFQATT and CDR2 SNEGSKA come from the germline V gene (reference sequence). Unique molecular identifiers were used to barcode this TCRbeta library. TCRdb reanalysed the PCR reads using MiXCR and keeps one entry per CDR3 protein. This table holds 440,000 or so distinct CDR3 sequences, approximately 11% found once. This chain uses TRBV20-1 with TRBJ2-1; tentative D call: TRBD2 (5 bases). The clonotype originates from a human donor who donated a stem cell graft to a child with acute myeloid leukemia. Sequenced here: PBMCs from the stem cell graft donor, sampled from the stem cell graft. Here the CDR3 reads CSARDQLAGPNEQFF. CDR3 bases: TGCAGTGCTAGAGATCAGCTAGCAGGACCCAATGAGCAGTTCTTC.